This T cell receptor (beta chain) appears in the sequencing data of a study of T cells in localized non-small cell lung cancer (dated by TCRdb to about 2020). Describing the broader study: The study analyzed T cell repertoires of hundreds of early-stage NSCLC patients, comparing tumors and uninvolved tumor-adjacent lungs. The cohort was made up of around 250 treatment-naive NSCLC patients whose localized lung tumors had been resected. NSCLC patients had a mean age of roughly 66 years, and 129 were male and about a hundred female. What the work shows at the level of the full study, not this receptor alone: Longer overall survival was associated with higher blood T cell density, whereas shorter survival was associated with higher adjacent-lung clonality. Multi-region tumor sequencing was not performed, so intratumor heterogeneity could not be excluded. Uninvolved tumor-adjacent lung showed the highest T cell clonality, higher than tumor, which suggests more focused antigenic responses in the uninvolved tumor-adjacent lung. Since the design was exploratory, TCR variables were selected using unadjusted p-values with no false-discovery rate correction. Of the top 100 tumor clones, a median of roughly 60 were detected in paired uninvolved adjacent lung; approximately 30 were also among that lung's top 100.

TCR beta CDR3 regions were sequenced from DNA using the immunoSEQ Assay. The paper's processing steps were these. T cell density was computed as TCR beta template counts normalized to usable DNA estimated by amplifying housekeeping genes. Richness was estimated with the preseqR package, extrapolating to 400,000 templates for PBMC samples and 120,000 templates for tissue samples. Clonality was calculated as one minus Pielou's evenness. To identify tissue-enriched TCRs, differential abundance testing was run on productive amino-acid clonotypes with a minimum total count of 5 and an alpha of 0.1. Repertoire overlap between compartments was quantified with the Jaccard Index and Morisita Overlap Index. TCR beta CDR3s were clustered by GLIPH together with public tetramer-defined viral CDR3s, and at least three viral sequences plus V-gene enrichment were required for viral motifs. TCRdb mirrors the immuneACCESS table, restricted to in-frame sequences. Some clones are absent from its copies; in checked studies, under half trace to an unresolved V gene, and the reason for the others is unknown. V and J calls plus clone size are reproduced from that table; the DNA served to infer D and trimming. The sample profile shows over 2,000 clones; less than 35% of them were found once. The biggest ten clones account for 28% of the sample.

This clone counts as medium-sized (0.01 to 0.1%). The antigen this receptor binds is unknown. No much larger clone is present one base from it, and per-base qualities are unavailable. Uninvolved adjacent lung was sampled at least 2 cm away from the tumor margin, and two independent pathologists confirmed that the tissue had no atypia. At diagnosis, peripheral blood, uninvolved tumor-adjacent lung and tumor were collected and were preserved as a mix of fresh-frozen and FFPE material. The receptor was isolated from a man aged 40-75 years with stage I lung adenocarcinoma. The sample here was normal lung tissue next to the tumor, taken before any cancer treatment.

Here is the DNA: TGTGCCAGCAGCGACGGTGGACAGGGGAATCAGCCCCAGCATTTT. Translated, this gives CASSDGGQGNQPQHF. The sequence joins TRBV6-8 to TRBJ1-5; 9 middle bases align to TRBD1. The germline V end is reduced by 6 bases and the J end by 4 bases; junction bases left unmatched: 7. The germline V gene encodes CDR1 MNHGY and CDR2 SAAAGT. There are 15 amino acids in the CDR3, from cysteine to phenylalanine inclusive. Just the 45-base CDR3 DNA is kept, in frame starting at base 1.